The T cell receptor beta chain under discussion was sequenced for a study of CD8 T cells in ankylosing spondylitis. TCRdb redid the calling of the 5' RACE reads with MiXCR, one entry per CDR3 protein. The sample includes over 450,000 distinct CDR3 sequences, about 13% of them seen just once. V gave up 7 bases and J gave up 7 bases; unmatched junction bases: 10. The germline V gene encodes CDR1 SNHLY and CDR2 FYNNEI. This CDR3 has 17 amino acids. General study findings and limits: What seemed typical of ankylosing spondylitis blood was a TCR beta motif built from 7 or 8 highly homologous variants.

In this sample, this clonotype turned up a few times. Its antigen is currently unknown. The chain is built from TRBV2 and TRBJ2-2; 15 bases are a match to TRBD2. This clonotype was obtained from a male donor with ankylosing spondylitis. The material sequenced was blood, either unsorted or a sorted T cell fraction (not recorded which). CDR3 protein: CASNPGTSGRSGGELFF. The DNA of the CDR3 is TGTGCCAGCAACCCCGGGACTAGCGGGAGGAGTGGCGGGGAGCTGTTTTTT.